Below, 3 T cell receptor beta chains from the same sample are listed, as sequenced in a study of graft-versus-host responses after intestinal transplantation (dated by TCRdb to the early 2020s). Libraries were made using the immunoSEQ multiplex PCR assay. TCRdb's version of the immuneACCESS table is confined to in-frame rearrangements and falls short of the full clone set. An unresolved V gene accounts for under half of the shortfall where checked; the remainder is of unknown origin. Across this sample there are tens of thousands of clones, with nearly 95% seen only once. The leading ten clones occupy 2% to 3% of the sample. The antigens for these receptors are not known. What this sample's time point label stands for: cells obtained before transplantation from donor or recipient. The sequenced sample was unstimulated CD4+ T cells sorted from spleen or lymph node cells, obtained before transplant. Receptor source: a human donor who was the organ donor for an intestinal transplant.

V and J are TRBV10-3 and TRBJ1-2, with 7 bases lining up with TRBD1. The CDR3 has 14 residues. Germline CDR1 and CDR2: ENHRY and SYGVKD. The V and J ends lost 4 bases and 6 bases, in that order; junction bases with no gene match: 8. The CDR3 region is CAISGQGEVHGYTF. CDR3 nucleotide sequence: TGTGCCATCAGTGGGCAGGGGGAAGTCCATGGCTACACCTTC.

The CDR3 nucleotides read TGTGCCAGTAGTTGGGACAGGGGGAACACTGAAGCTTTCTTT. It encodes CASSWDRGNTEAFF. The gene calls are TRBV19 and TRBJ1-1; 10 bases agree with TRBD1. With 5 bases clipped from V and 1 base from J, the junction kept 1 base outside the gene matches. Germline V lookup: CDR1 LNHDA, CDR2 SQIVND (reference sequence). The CDR3 has 14 residues.

CDR3 coding DNA: TGTGCCAGTAGTATCCGGGCTGAAAAACTGTTTTTT. Translated, it gives CASSIRAEKLFF. The chain combines TRBV19 with TRBJ1-4; D unclear. In germline, CDR1 is LNHDA, CDR2 SQIVND (reference sequence). There are 12 residues in the CDR3. Trimming removed 3 bases from V and 7 bases from J, with 6 bases in between.